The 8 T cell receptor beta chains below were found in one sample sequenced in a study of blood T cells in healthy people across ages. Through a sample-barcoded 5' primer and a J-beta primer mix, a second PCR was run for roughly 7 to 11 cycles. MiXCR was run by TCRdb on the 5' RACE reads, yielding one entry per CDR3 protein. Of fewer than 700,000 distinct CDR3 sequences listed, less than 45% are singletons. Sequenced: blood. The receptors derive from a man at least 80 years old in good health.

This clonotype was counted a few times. The CDR3 DNA is TGTGCCAGCAGCAAAGCGGGACTAGCGGTTAGCACAGATACGCAGTATTTT. Its protein is CASSKAGLAVSTDTQYF. The rearrangement links TRBV21-1 to TRBJ2-3; the table's D gene call, TRBD2, was not cross checked with the DNA. TRBV21-1 is described as a pseudogene. This CDR3 comprises 17 residues.

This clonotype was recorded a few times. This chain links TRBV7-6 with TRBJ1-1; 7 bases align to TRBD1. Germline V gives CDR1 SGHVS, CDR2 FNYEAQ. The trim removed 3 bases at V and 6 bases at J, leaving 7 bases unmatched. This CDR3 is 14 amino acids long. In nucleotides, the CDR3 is TGTGCCAGCAGCTTGGTTACAGGGGAAGCTGAAGCTTTCTTT. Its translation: CASSLVTGEAEAFF.

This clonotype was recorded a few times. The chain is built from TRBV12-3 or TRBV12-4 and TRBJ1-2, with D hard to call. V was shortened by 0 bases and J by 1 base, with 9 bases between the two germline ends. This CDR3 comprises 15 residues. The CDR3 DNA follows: TGTGCCAGCAGTTTAGCGCGGCAGGTTAACTATGGCTACACCTTC. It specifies CASSLARQVNYGYTF.

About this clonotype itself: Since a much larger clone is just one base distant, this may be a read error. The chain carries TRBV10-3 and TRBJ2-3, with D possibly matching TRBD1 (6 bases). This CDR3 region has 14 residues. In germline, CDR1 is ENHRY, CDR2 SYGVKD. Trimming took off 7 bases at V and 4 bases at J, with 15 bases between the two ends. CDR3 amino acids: CAINPGHSADTQYF. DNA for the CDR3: TGTGCCATCAATCCGGGACACAGCGCAGATACGCAGTATTTT.

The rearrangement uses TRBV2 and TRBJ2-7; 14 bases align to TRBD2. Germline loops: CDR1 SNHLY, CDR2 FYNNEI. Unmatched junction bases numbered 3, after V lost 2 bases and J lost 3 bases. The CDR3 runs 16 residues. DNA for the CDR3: TGTGCCAGCAGTGAAAAAGGGACTAGCGGGAGCTACGAGCAGTACTTC. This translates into CASSEKGTSGSYEQYF.

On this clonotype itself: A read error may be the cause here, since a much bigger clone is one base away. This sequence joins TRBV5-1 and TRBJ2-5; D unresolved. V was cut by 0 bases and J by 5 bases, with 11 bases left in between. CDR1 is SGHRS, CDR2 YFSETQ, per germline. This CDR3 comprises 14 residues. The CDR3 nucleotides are TGCGCCAGCAGCTTGGAGACATTTTTGGAGACCCAGTACTTC. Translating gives CASSLETFLETQYF.

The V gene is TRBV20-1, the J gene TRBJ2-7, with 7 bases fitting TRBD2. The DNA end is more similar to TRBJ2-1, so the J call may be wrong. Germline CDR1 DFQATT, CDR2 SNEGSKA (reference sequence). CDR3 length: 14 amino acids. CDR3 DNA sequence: TGCAGTGCTTGTGAGCGGGGCCCCTTGGGGGAGCAGTTCTTC. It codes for CSACERGPLGEQFF.

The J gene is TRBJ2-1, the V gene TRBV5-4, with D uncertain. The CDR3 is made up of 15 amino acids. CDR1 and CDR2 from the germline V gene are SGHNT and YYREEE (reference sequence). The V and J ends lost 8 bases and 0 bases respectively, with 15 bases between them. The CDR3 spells CASRPATFSYNEQFF. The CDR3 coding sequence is TGTGCCAGTCGGCCAGCGACATTCTCCTACAATGAGCAGTTCTTC.